A selection of T cell receptor beta chains follows, all from one sample in a study of T cell changes during pregnancy in multiple sclerosis. Assay used: immunoSEQ multiplex PCR; TCRdb lists only in-frame clones, some missing. The profile shows about 70,000 clones, approximately 92% of them singletons. The specimen was CD8+ T cells from peripheral blood mononuclear cells, collected in the third trimester of pregnancy. Receptors were obtained from a female donor in good health, enrolled as a control in a pregnancy study. The conserved cysteine and the conserved F or W are not part of the CDR3 here. A D gene is named only where the DNA matches it firmly.

CDR3 length: 13
V gene: TRBV11-2
D gene: NA
CDR3 protein: ASSLGVGESETQY

CDR3 length: 17
V gene: TRBV27
D gene: NA
CDR3 protein: ASSPERFSSGWDYNEQF

CDR3 length: 11
V gene: TRBV28
D gene: NA
CDR3 protein: ASSLRGGTEAF

CDR3 length: 14
V gene: TRBV5-1
D gene: TRBD1
CDR3 protein: ASSPGDRESNQPQH

CDR3 length: 11
V gene: TRBV2
D gene: TRBD2
CDR3 protein: ASHFLAGGEQF

CDR3 length: 11
V gene: TRBV4-1
D gene: NA
CDR3 protein: ASSQGLGNEQY

CDR3 length: 15
V gene: TRBV9
D gene: NA
CDR3 protein: ASSVDLGEEYNSPLH

CDR3 length: 12
V gene: TRBV27
D gene: NA
CDR3 protein: ASSLEGSSYEQY

CDR3 length: 9
V gene: TRBV5-6
D gene: NA
CDR3 protein: ASSFHYGYT

CDR3 length: 13
V gene: TRBV27
D gene: TRBD1
CDR3 protein: ASRERTGGYNEQF

CDR3 length: 15
V gene: TRBV4-1
D gene: NA
CDR3 protein: ASSLSSLDSSIEGYT

CDR3 length: 12
V gene: TRBV5-6
D gene: TRBD2
CDR3 protein: ASTPSGDYNEQF

CDR3 length: 12
V gene: TRBV7-9
D gene: TRBD2
CDR3 protein: ASSSSSGLNEQF

CDR3 length: 14
V gene: TRBV5-8
D gene: TRBD1
CDR3 protein: ASSSLRQGKNTEAF

CDR3 length: 14
V gene: TRBV4-1
D gene: NA
CDR3 protein: ASSQDFTAAYYGYT

CDR3 length: 13
V gene: TRBV2
D gene: NA
CDR3 protein: ASRTGTSGGDEQF

CDR3 length: 10
V gene: TRBV19
D gene: NA
CDR3 protein: ASTQGYTEAF

CDR3 length: 12
V gene: TRBV28
D gene: TRBD1
CDR3 protein: ASSSGTVSYEQY

CDR3 length: 14
V gene: TRBV9
D gene: NA
CDR3 protein: ASSVESPATNEKLF

CDR3 length: 14
V gene: TRBV19
D gene: TRBD1
CDR3 protein: ASSSLQGTSTDTQY

CDR3 length: 12
V gene: TRBV6-5
D gene: NA
CDR3 protein: ASSFYVGSETQY

CDR3 length: 12
V gene: TRBV12-5
D gene: TRBD1
CDR3 protein: ASGFAGGNTEAF

CDR3 length: 13
V gene: TRBV4-2
D gene: TRBD1
CDR3 protein: ASSQDSRDRAEQY

CDR3 length: 10
V gene: TRBV29-1
D gene: NA
CDR3 protein: SVVGQPGELF

CDR3 length: 11
V gene: TRBV7-2
D gene: NA
CDR3 protein: ASRGGARETQY

CDR3 length: 12
V gene: TRBV27
D gene: NA
CDR3 protein: ASSLGRFNQPQH

CDR3 length: 12
V gene: TRBV7-2
D gene: NA
CDR3 protein: ASSSDAGSYEQY

CDR3 length: 11
V gene: TRBV4-3
D gene: NA
CDR3 protein: ASSRRSTDTQY

CDR3 length: 14
V gene: TRBV7-2
D gene: TRBD1
CDR3 protein: ASSLDKGQGVHEQY

CDR3 length: 11
V gene: TRBV27
D gene: NA
CDR3 protein: ASRVGQSGELF

CDR3 length: 12
V gene: TRBV5-6
D gene: TRBD1
CDR3 protein: ASSFWDRVGEQF